The sequence of this T cell receptor beta chain was determined in a study of blood T cell repertoires in COVID-19 (dated by TCRdb to 2020 to 2021). Regarding the study in general: The collaborator samples originated in the United States, Italy and Spain and spanned the acute and convalescent phases of COVID-19. The material from the prospective study consisted of cDNA or gDNA derived from T cells, B-cell-depleted T cells, or PBMCs. A freely available public database, intended as a resource for researchers studying the immune response to SARS-CoV-2, is where the repertoires were released. Where available, HLA class I and class II types were obtained from metadata supplied by the sample provider rather than from assay-based typing. The samples were drawn from two sources: the first 160 participants of the ongoing ImmuneRACE study, and some 1,300 subjects contributed by 6 global collaborators. Deeply sampled blood TCRbeta repertoires from subjects exposed to, actively infected with, or recovered from COVID-19 were included in the dataset. Sample metadata almost always included a de-identified subject ID, COVID-19 status, age in years and sex.

TCRbeta CDR3 regions were amplified from genomic DNA using the immunoSEQ Assay, a bias-controlled multiplex PCR. As for how the authors treated the data: Nucleated cell counts per sample were estimated from amplification of reference gene primers within the assay. Sequence reads were collapsed and filtered to measure the absolute abundance of every unique TCRbeta CDR3 rearrangement. For each sample, productive Simpson clonality was calculated by taking the square root of Simpson's diversity index across productive rearrangements. In TCRdb, the immuneACCESS table is reduced to in-frame sequences with V and J assigned. These tables do not hold every clone; where another copy was compared, an unresolved V gene accounts for under half, and the others remain unexplained. V, J and clone size are taken as reported in that table, and D and trimming were inferred from the DNA itself. For this sample there are more than 85,000 clones; approximately 88% appear just once. The ten largest make up more than 3% of the sample.

The study at large found these results: The quantity of clinical and demographic metadata differed by source and by participant and was supplied without curation.

Whole blood was collected in K2EDTA tubes by collaborating institutions according to the institutions' own protocols. Collaborator samples were shipped for TCRbeta analysis as frozen whole blood, isolated PBMCs, or DNA extracted from either sample type. With respect to this clone: There is no known antigen for this receptor. The record has no base qualities; no much larger clone is one base away.

The source material was peripheral blood. This clonotype originated in a woman aged 70-85 years with acute or convalescent COVID-19.

Here is the DNA: TGTGCCAGCAGTTCCGCGGGAGTAGGCTACGAGCAGTACTTC. Its protein is CASSSAGVGYEQYF. The rearranged chain carries TRBV27 and TRBJ2-7; 7 bases in the junction line up with TRBD2. The germline V gene (reference sequence) provides CDR1 MNHEY and CDR2 SMNVEV. Its CDR3 holds 14 amino acids, cysteine through phenylalanine. This entry keeps only the CDR3 DNA: 42 bases, framed from base 1. After removal of 4 bases from V and 3 bases from J, the junction retains 6 bases not matched to a gene.